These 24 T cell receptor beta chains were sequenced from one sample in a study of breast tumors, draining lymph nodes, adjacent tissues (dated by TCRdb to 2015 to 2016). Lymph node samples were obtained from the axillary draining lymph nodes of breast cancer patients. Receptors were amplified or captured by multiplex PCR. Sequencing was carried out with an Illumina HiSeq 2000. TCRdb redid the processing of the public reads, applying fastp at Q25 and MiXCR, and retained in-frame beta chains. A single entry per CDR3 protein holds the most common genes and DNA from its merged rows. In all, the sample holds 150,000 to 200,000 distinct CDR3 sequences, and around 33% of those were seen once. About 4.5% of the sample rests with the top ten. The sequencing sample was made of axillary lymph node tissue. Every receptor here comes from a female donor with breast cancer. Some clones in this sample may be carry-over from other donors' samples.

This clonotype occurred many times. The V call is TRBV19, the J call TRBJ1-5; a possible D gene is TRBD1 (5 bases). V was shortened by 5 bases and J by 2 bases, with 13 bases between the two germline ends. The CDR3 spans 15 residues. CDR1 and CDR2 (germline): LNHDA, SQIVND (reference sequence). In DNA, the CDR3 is TGTGCCAGTAGTCAGGGAACCGACGGCAATCAGCCCCAGCATTTT. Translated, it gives CASSQGTDGNQPQHF. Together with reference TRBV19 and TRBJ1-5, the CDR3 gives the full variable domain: DGGITQSPKYLFRKEGQNVTLSCEQNLNHDAMYWYRQDPGQGLRLIYYSQIVNDFQKGDIAEGYSVSREKKESFPLTVTSAQKNPTAFYLCASSQGTDGNQPQHFGDGTRLSIL.

The CDR3 region has the DNA TGTGCCAGCAGTACTGGACTAGCGGGAGTCTCCTACGAGCAGTACTTC. Its translation is CASSTGLAGVSYEQYF. J is TRBJ2-7 and V is TRBV2, with TRBD2 matching 13 bases. Looked up from germline, CDR1 is SNHLY and CDR2 is FYNNEI. The CDR3 is 16 amino acids. V dropped 5 bases and J dropped 0; count of bases not matched to a gene: 4.

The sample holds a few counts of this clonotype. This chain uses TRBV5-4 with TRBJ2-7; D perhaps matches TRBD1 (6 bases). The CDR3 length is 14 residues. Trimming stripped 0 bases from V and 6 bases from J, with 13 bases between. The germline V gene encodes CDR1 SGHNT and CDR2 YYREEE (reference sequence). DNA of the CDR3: TGTGCCAGCAGCTTGGGACAGGCGACCTCCGAGCAGTACTTC. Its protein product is CASSLGQATSEQYF.

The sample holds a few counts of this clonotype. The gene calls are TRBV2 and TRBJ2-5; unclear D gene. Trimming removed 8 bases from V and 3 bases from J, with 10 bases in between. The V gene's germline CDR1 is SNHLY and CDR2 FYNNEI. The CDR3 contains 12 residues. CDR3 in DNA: TGTGCCAGCTTCCGACCCGAAGAGACCCAGTACTTC. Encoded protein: CASFRPEETQYF. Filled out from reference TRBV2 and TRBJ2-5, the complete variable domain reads EPEVTQTPSHQVTQMGQEVILRCVPISNHLYFYWYRQILGQKVEFLVSFYNNEISEKSEIFDDQFSVERPDGSNFTLKIRSTKLEDSAMYFCASFRPEETQYFGPGTRLLVL.

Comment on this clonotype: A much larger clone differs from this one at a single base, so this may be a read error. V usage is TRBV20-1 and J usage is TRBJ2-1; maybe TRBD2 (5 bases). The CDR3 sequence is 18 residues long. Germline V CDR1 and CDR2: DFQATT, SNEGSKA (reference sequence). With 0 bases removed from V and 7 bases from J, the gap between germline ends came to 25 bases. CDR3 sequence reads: CSARERRLRAGLGNEQFF. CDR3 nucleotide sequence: TGCAGTGCTAGAGAAAGGAGGCTGAGGGCGGGCCTGGGGAATGAGCAGTTCTTC.

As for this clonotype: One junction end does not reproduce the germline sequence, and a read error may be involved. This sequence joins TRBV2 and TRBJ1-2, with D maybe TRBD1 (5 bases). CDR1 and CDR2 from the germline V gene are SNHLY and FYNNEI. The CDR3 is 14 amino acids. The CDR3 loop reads CATPRDSRVHGHTF. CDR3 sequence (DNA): TGTGCCACTCCCCGGGACTCAAGGGTTCATGGCCACACCTTT.

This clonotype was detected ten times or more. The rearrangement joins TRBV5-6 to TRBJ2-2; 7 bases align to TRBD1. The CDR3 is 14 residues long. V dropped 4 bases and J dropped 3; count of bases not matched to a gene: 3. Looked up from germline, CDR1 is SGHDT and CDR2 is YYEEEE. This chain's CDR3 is CASSPTGDTGELFF. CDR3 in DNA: TGTGCCAGCAGCCCTACAGGGGACACCGGGGAGCTGTTTTTT.

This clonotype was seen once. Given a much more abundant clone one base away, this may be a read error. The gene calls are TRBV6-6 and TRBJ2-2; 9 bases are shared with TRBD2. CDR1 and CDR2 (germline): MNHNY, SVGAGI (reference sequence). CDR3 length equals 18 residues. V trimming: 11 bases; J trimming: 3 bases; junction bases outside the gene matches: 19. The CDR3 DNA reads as TGTGCCGGCACCGCAGGGGGTAGCGGGGGAGAGGACACCGGGGAGCTGTTTTTT. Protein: CAGTAGGSGGEDTGELFF.

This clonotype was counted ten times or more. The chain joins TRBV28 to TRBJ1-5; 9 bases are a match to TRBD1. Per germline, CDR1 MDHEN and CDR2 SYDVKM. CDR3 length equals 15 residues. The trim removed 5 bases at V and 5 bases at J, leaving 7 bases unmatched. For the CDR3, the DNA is TGTGCCAGCAGTCTAACAGGGGGCGTGGATCAGCCCCAGCATTTT. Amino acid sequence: CASSLTGGVDQPQHF. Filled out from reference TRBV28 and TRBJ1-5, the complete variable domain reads DVKVTQSSRYLVKRTGEKVFLECVQDMDHENMFWYRQDPGLGLRLIYFSYDVKMKEKGDIPEGYSVSREKKERFSLILESASTNQTSMYLCASSLTGGVDQPQHFGDGTRLSIL.

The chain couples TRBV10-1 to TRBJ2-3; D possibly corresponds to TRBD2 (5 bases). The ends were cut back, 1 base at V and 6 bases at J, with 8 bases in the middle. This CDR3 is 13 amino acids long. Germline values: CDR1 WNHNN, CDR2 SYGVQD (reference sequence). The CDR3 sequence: CASSEYQRDTQYF. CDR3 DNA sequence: TGCGCCAGCAGTGAGTACCAGCGGGATACGCAGTATTTT.

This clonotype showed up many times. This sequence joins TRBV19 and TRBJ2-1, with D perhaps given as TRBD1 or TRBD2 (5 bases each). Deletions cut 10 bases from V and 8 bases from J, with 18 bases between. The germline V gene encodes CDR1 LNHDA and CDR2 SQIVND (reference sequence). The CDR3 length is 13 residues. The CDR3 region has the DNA TGTGCCACAGGACGGGGCTTAGGTGATGAGCAGTTCTTC. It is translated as CATGRGLGDEQFF.

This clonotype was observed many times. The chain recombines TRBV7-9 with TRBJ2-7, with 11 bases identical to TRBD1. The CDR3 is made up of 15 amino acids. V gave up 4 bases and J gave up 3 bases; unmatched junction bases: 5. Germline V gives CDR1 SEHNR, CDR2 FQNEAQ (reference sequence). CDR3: CASSYGQGAFYEQYF. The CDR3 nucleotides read TGTGCCAGCAGCTATGGACAGGGGGCCTTCTACGAGCAGTACTTC.

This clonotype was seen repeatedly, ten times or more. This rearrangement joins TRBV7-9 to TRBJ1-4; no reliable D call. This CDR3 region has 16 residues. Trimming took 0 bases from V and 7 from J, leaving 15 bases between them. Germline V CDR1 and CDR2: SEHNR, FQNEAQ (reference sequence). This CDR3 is CASSLATGPRGEKLFF. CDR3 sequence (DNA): TGTGCCAGCAGCTTAGCGACTGGACCCCGAGGTGAAAAACTGTTTTTT.

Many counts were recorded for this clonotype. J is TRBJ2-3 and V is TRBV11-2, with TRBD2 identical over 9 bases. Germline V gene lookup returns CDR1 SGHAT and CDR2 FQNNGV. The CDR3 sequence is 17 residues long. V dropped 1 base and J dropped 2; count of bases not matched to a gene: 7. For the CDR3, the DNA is TGTGCCAGCAGCTTAGTGGGCGGGGGGGCCAACACAGATACGCAGTATTTT. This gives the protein CASSLVGGGANTDTQYF. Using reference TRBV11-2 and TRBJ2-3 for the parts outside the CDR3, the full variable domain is EAGVAQSPRYKIIEKRQSVAFWCNPISGHATLYWYQQILGQGPKLLIQFQNNGVVDDSQLPKDRFSAERLKGVDSTLKIQPAKLEDSAVYLCASSLVGGGANTDTQYFGPGTRLTVL.

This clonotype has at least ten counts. CDR3 coding DNA: TGTGCCAGTAGGGACAGCGGGCAAGAGACCCAGTACTTC. Protein: CASRDSGQETQYF. The chain links TRBV19 to TRBJ2-5, with D perhaps matching TRBD1 or TRBD2 (6 bases each). The germline V gene encodes CDR1 LNHDA and CDR2 SQIVND (reference sequence). V lost 6 bases, J lost 2 bases, and 10 bases lay in between. The CDR3 length is 13 residues.

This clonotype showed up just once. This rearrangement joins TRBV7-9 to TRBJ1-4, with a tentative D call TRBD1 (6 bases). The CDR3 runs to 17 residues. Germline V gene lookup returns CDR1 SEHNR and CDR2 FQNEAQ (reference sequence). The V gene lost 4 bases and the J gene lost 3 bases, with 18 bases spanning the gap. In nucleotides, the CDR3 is TGTGCCAGCAGCTCCTTGGGAGCAGGGGCAGCTAATGAAAAACTGTTTTTT. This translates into CASSSLGAGAANEKLFF.

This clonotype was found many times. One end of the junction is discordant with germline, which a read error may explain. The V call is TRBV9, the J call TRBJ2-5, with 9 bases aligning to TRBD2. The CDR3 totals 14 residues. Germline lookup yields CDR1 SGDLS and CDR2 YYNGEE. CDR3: CASSASGTQETQSF. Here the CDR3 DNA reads TGTGCCAGCAGCGCTAGCGGGACCCAAGAGACCCAGTCCTTC.

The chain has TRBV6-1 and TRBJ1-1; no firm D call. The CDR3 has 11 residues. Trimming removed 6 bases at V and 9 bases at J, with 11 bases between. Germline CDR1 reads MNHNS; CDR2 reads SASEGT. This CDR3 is CASRSQVKAFF. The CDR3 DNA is TGTGCCAGCAGAAGTCAGGTCAAAGCTTTCTTT.

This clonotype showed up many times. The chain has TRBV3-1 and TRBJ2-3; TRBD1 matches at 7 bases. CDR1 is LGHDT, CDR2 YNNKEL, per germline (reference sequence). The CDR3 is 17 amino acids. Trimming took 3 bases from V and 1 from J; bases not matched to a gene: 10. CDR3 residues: CASSHHQGDRGTDTQYF. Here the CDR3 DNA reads TGTGCCAGCAGCCACCACCAGGGGGATCGGGGCACAGATACGCAGTATTTT.

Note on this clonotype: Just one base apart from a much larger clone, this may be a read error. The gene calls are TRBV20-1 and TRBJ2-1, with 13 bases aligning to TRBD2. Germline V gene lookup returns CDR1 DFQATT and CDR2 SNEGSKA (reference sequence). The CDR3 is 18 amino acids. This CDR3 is CSARATSGRGFSYSEQFF. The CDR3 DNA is TGCAGTGCTAGAGCAACTAGCGGGAGGGGTTTTTCCTACAGTGAGCAGTTCTTC.

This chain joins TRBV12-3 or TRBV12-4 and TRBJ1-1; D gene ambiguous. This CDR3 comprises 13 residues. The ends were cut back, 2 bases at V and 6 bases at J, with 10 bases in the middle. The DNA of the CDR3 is TGTGCCAGCAGTTTAAGCTTACCGGCTGAAGCTTTCTTT. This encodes CASSLSLPAEAFF.

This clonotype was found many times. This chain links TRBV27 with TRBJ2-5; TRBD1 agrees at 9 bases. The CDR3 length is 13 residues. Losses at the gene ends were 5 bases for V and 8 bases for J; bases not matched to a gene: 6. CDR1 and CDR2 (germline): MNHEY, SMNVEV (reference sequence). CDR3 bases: TGTGCCAGCAGTCCGCGGGACAGGGCTACCCAGTACTTC. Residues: CASSPRDRATQYF.

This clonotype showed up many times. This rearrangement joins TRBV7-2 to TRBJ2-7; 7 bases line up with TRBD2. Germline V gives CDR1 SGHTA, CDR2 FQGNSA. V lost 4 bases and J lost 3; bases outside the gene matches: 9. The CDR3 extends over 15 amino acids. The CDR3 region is CASSSMGGRGYEQYF. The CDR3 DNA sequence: TGTGCCAGCAGCTCCATGGGGGGGAGAGGCTACGAGCAGTACTTC.

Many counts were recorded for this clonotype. As DNA, the CDR3 is TGTGCCAGCAGGGGGACAGGGGAAACCGGGGAGCTGTTTTTT. It yields the protein CASRGTGETGELFF. The gene calls are TRBV7-6 and TRBJ2-2; 10 bases line up with TRBD1. This CDR3 is built from 14 residues. The ends lost 6 bases at V and 5 bases at J; junction bases unmatched: 3. The germline CDR1 and CDR2 sequences are SGHVS and FNYEAQ.